This T cell receptor beta chain was documented in a study of blood T cells in healthy people across ages. Study details: Template switching retrieved approximately one barcoded beta molecule for each two T cells. Study conclusions and caveats: Naive CD4+ cells and diversity were both higher in long-lived donors than in aged donors. The authors considered diversity estimates from one million T cells to be underestimates.

A few counts support this clonotype. No antigen is known for it. V lost 0 bases and J 3 bases, leaving 5 bases between the germline ends. Germline CDR1 SEHNR, CDR2 FQNEAQ (reference sequence). This CDR3 contains 14 residues. Primers used in a second PCR of roughly 6 to 12 cycles were a sample-barcoded 5' primer and a J-beta primer mix. A template-switch adaptor containing 12 random nucleotides labeled each cDNA molecule. TCRdb itself ran the 5' RACE reads through MiXCR, one entry per CDR3 protein. Found here are 1,500,000 or so distinct CDR3 sequences, roughly 64% of them singletons; the top ten hold about 6.3%.

Sequencing was carried out using blood. The origin of this receptor is a man aged 18 to 35 in good health. This rearrangement joins TRBV7-9 to TRBJ1-4; D not resolved. CDR3 coding DNA: TGTGCCAGCAGCTTAGCCCAACCTAATGAAAAACTGTTTTTT. As protein: CASSLAQPNEKLFF.